This TCR beta chain was retrieved from a study of CD4 T cells in relation to SARS-CoV-2 and coronaviruses (dated by TCRdb to about 2021). For the study in its entirety: The ViraFEST assay cultured PBMCs with antigen for under 11 days, then sequenced TCR beta CDR3s to find antigen-specific clonal expansions. Shared crossreactive spike epitopes were mapped to their HLA restriction using patient-derived lymphoblastoid cell lines. The Adaptive Biotechnologies TCR-sequencing kit was used for samples from three pre-COVID donors and for the naive versus memory experiments, whereas the other data were Illumina-based. At the level of individual TCR clonotypes, the study measured memory CD4+ T cell crossreactivity between SARS-CoV-2 spike protein and common cold coronavirus spike proteins. The negative reference condition was either a culture with an HIV-1 Nef peptide pool or a culture with no peptide. For other donors in the study, expansion assays were sequenced with a different, Illumina-based TCR-beta assay.

Details on this clone: Which antigen it targets is not known. There are no base qualities to consult, and no much larger clone falls within one base.

V is cut back by 6 bases and J by 2 bases, with 5 bases in the junction unmatched. CDR1 and CDR2 (MNHEY, SVGEGT) derive from the germline V gene. Reading from cysteine to phenylalanine, the CDR3 counts 16 amino acids. The retained sequence is limited to the CDR3, 48 bases, with the frame set at the first base. CD4+ T cells from unexposed donors were collected before the COVID-19 pandemic (2011-2018). After around ten days of culture, CD4+ T cells were isolated with the EasySep CD4+ T cell isolation kit. As far as cell numbers permitted, CD4+ T cells from unexposed donors were tested for reactivity against SARS-CoV-2 S and N as well as four spike pools from common cold coronaviruses. Each well held 2 million or so PBMCs cultured in IMDM containing approximately 5.4% human AB serum and around 10 IU/ml IL-2. Half of the culture medium was replaced with fresh IL-2-containing medium on days 3 and 7. Triplicate replicate wells were generally used for each peptide culture condition. The leukapheresis product used for the unexposed donors was purchased from a commercial source. PBMCs were isolated from leukapheresis product or whole blood by Ficoll-Paque PLUS gradient centrifugation. The PBMCs went either fresh into the expansion assay or into cryopreservation at -140 degrees C. The QIAamp Micro DNA Kit was used to extract genomic DNA from the CD4+ T cells.

Summary of the overall study and its limitations: Crossreactivity analysis was centred on spike protein, so crossreactivity against other viral proteins was not assessed. Memory CD4+ clonotypes crossrecognizing SARS-CoV-2 and at least one common cold coronavirus spike were found in around 71% of donors. Compared with monoreactive clones, crossreactive clones had significantly weaker SARS-CoV-2-driven expansion, a result consistent with antigenic imprinting. The study was limited by small numbers of patients and tested TCRs. Because no donor provided both pre-pandemic and post-infection samples, tracing the source of pre-existing responses was limited.

The library was produced with the immunoSEQ multiplex PCR assay. As for the authors' bioinformatics: During preprocessing, nonproductive sequences were discarded, as were any CDR3s that did not begin with C, did not end with F or W, or were shorter than 7 amino acids. Antigen-specific clonotypes were called with the MANAFEST web app, based on expansion relative to reference and other culture wells. A clone was considered positive if the clone showed significant expansion compared with the reference culture in 2 of 3 replicate wells at an FDR below 0.05. To be called positive, a clone also had to show significant expansion compared with every other tandem well and an odds ratio greater than 5. Pairwise Levenshtein distance, computed with the stringdist R package after three terminal residues were trimmed from each end, was used as the measure of CDR3 homology. In its TCRdb copy, this immuneACCESS table keeps in-frame sequences only and misses some clones. Where compared with another copy, unresolved V genes explain less than half of these, and the others have no known cause. V, J and clone size are taken as reported in that table, and D and trimming were inferred from the DNA itself. Counted in this sample were 15,000 to 20,000 clones; 70% to 80% of them appeared once. The ten most abundant clones make up around 15% of the sample.

The source is a human donor in good health. Sequenced sample: CD4+ T cells from PBMCs, cultured in vitro. The rearrangement joined TRBV6-2 or TRBV6-3 to TRBJ2-1; 12 bases in the junction line up with TRBD2. The CDR3 sequence is CASSPRTSGTYNEQFF. The sequence in DNA is TGTGCCAGCAGCCCCAGGACTAGCGGGACCTACAATGAGCAGTTCTTC.